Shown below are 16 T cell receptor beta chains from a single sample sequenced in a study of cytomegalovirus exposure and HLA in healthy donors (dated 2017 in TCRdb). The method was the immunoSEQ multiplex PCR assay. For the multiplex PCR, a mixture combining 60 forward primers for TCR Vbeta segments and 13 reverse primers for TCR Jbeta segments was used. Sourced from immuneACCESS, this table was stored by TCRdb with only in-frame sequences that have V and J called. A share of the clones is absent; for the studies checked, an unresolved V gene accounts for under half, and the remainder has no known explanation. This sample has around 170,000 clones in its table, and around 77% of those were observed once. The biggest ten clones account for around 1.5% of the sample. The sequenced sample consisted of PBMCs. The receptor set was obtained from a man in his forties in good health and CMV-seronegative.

In DNA, the CDR3 is TGTGCCAGCAGCTTGGGTAGGGGCCAAGAGACCCAGTACTTC. Its protein is CASSLGRGQETQYF. This chain connects TRBV5-4 to TRBJ2-5; TRBD1 might be the D (5 bases). The CDR3 is made up of 14 amino acids. The germline gives CDR1 SGHNT, CDR2 YYREEE (reference sequence). Between the trimmed V and J ends, which lost 0 bases and 1 base, there was a span of 7 bases.

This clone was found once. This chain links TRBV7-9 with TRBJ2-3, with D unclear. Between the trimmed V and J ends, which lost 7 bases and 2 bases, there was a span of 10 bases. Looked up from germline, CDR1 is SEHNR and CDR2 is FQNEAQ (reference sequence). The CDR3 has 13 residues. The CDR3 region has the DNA TGTGCCAGCAAAAGCATGGTCACAGATACGCAGTATTTT. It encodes CASKSMVTDTQYF.

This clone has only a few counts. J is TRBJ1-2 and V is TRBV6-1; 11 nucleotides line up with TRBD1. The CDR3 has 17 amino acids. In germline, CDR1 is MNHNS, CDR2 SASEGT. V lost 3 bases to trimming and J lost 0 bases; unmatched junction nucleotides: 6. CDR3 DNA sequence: TGTGCCAGCAGTGAGCGGACAGGGGGCCTCTCTAACTATGGCTACACCTTC. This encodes CASSERTGGLSNYGYTF.

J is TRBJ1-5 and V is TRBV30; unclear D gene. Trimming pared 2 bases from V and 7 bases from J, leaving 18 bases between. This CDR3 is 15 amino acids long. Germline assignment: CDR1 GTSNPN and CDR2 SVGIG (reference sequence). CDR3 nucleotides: TGTGCCTGGAGTCCCCACTTTGGAGTTGGGCAGCCCCAGCATTTT. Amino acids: CAWSPHFGVGQPQHF.

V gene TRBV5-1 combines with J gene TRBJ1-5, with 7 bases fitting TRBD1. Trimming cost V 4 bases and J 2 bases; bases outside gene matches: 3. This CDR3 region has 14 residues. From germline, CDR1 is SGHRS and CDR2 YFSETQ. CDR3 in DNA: TGCGCCAGCAGCACCGGACAGGGCAATCAGCCCCAGCATTTT. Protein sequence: CASSTGQGNQPQHF.

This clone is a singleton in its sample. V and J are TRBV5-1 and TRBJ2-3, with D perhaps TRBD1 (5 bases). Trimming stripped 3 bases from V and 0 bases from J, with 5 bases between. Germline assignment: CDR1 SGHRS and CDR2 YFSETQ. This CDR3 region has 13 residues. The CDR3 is CASSSGSTDTQYF. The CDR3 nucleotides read TGCGCCAGCAGCTCAGGGAGCACAGATACGCAGTATTTT.

CDR3 in amino acids: CASSRLGTGEISNQPQHF. CDR3 sequence (DNA): TGTGCCAGCAGCCGCCTTGGGACAGGTGAAATTAGCAATCAGCCCCAGCATTTT. The V call is TRBV7-8, the J call TRBJ1-5; 8 nucleotides agree with TRBD1. The V gene end was trimmed by 5 bases and the J gene end by 0 bases; junction bases not matched to a gene: 12. The germline V gene has CDR1 SGHVS and CDR2 FQNEAQ. The CDR3 extends over 18 amino acids. The variable domain in full, completed from reference TRBV7-8 and TRBJ1-5, reads GAGVSQSPRYKVAKRGQDVALRCDPISGHVSLFWYQQALGQGPEFLTYFQNEAQLDKSGLPSDRFFAERPEGSVSTLKIQRTQQEDSAVYLCASSRLGTGEISNQPQHFGDGTRLSIL.

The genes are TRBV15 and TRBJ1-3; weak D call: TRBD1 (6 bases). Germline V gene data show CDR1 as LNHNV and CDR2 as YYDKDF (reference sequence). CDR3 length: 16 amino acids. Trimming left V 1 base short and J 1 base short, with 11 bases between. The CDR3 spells CATSRVSRGSGNTIYF. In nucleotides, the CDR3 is TGTGCCACCAGCAGAGTCTCAAGGGGGTCTGGAAACACCATATATTTT.

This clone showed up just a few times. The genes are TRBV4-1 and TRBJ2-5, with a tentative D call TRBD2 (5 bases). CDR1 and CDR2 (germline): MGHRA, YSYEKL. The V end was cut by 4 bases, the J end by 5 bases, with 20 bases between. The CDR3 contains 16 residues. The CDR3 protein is CASSRLFWVGGETQYF. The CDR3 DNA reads TGCGCCAGCAGCCGTCTATTTTGGGTTGGCGGGGAGACCCAGTACTTC.

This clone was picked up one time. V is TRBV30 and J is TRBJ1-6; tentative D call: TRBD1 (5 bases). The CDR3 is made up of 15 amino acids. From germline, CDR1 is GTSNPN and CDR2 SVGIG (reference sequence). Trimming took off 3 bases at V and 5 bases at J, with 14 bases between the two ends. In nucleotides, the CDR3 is TGTGCCTGGAGGGGACTGCTTATCGATAATTCACCCCTCCACTTT. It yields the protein CAWRGLLIDNSPLHF. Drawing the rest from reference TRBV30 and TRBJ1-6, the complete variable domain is SQTIHQWPATLVQPVGSPLSLECTVEGTSNPNLYWYRQAAGRGLQLLFYSVGIGQISSEVPQNLSASRPQDRQFILSSKKLLLSDSGFYLCAWRGLLIDNSPLHFGNGTRLTVT.

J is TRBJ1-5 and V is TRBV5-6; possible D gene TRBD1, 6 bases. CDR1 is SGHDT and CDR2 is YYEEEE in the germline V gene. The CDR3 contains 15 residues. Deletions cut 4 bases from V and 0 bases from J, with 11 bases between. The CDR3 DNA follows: TGTGCCAGCAGCCCCGGACAGTATAGCAATCAGCCCCAGCATTTT. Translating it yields CASSPGQYSNQPQHF.

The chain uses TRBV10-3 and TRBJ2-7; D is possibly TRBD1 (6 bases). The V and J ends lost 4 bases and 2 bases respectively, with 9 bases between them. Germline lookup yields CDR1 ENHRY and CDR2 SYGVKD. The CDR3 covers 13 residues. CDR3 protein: CAISGEGAYEQYV. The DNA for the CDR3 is TGTGCCATCAGTGGTGAGGGGGCCTACGAGCAGTACGTC.

Written as DNA, the CDR3 is TGTGCCAGCAGTTACGTCGGAGGTGAGCAGTTCTTC. This translates into CASSYVGGEQFF. The chain combines TRBV6-5 with TRBJ2-1, with D tentatively TRBD2 (5 bases). V was shortened by 2 bases and J by 9 bases, with 8 bases between the two germline ends. This CDR3 is built from 12 residues. Germline V gene lookup returns CDR1 MNHEY and CDR2 SVGAGI.

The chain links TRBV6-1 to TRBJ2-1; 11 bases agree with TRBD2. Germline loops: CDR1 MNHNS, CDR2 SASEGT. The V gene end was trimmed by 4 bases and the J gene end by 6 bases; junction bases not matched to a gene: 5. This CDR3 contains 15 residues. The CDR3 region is CASSVTSGSVNEQFF. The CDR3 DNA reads TGTGCCAGCAGTGTTACTAGCGGGAGTGTCAATGAGCAGTTCTTC.

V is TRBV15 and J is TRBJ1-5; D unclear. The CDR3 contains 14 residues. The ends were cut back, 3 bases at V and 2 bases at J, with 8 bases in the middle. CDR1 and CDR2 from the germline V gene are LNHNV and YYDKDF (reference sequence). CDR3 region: CATSSGRGNQPQHF. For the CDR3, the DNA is TGTGCCACCAGCAGCGGTCGGGGCAATCAGCCCCAGCATTTT.

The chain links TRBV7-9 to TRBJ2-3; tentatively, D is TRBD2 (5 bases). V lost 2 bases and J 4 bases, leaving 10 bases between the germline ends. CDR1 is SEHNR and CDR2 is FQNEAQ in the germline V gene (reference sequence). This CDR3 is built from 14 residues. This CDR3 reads CASSLPGIADTQYF. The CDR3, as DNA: TGTGCCAGCAGCTTACCCGGGATCGCAGATACGCAGTATTTT.